This TCR beta chain was identified in a study of T cell responses to AZD1222 COVID-19 vaccine. Findings and caveats of the study: At 160-218 and 743-854, vaccine-associated CD4 TCRs were dominant, and they spanned spike. As reported, nearly half of all spike-specific TCRs target variant regions that are unmutated. Once two AZD1222 doses were given, Spike-specific TCR breadth and depth went up. Females outnumbered males among donors, who were mostly white British; clonal diversity was possibly underestimated.

Trimming left V 8 bases short and J 2 bases short, with 16 bases between. This CDR3 contains 14 residues. The germline V gene has CDR1 MNHEY and CDR2 SMNVEV (reference sequence). With respect to this clone: The antigen is undetermined.

Assay used: immunoSEQ multiplex PCR; TCRdb lists only in-frame clones, some missing. This table holds 150,000 to 200,000 clones, 70% to 90% found once. The sequence was collected from an adult who received the MenACWY meningococcal vaccine as a control. The chain is built from TRBV27 and TRBJ2-7; TRBD2 is a possible D gene (7 bases). The starting material was peripheral blood, obtained 28 days after the second dose of the MenACWY control vaccine. CDR3 protein: CASLPAGAPYEQYF. DNA for the CDR3: TGTGCCAGCCTTCCGGCGGGGGCCCCCTACGAGCAGTACTTC.